A single sample gave rise to the 7 T cell receptor beta chains below, sequenced in a study of regulatory T cells in long-lasting Graves disease. The time point: persistent/refractory GD, antithyroid drugs over 5 years with positive TRAb. PBMC RNA served as the TCR library source. Libraries of TCR beta came from iRepertoire HTBI primers plus Arm-PCR of CDR3 regions. TCRdb called the multiplex PCR reads again in MiXCR, with one record for every CDR3 protein. The sample lists 300,000 to 400,000 distinct CDR3 sequences, 15% to 20% occurring once. The source material was peripheral blood mononuclear cells (PBMCs), sampled when the disease was refractory, from a patient treated with antithyroid drugs. All receptors derive from a female donor with Graves disease.

In its sample, this clonotype was seen a few times. V gene TRBV5-6 combines with J gene TRBJ1-5; TRBD1 might be the D (5 bases). This CDR3 contains 14 residues. Trimming left V 0 bases short and J 5 bases short, with 9 bases between. Germline assignment: CDR1 SGHDT and CDR2 YYEEEE. The CDR3: CASSLGWGDQPQHF. The CDR3 DNA reads TGTGCCAGCAGCTTGGGCTGGGGGGATCAGCCCCAGCATTTT.

Note on this clonotype: A much bigger clone sits one base away, suggesting this may be a read error. The chain joins TRBV7-3 to TRBJ2-5; no clear D. The CDR3 has 13 residues. CDR1 is SGHTA and CDR2 is FQGTGA in the germline V gene. CDR3 coding DNA: TGTGCCGGCAGCTTAACCCTCCAAGAGACCCAGTACTTC. Translated, it gives CAGSLTLQETQYF.

This clonotype was observed a few times. This rearrangement joins TRBV2 to TRBJ2-1; 8 bases match TRBD2. The CDR3 spans 15 residues. The germline gives CDR1 SNHLY, CDR2 FYNNEI. The V gene end was trimmed by 4 bases and the J gene end by 2 bases; junction bases not matched to a gene: 4. The CDR3 nucleotides are TGTGCCAGCAGTGGGACTAGCATCACCTACAATGAGCAGTTCTTC. It yields the protein CASSGTSITYNEQFF.

V gene TRBV6-2 or TRBV6-3 combines with J gene TRBJ2-5; TRBD1 aligns across 7 bases. The CDR3 totals 14 residues. The germline V gene has CDR1 MNHEY and CDR2 SVGEGT. Germline trimming cut 6 bases from V and 3 bases from J; bases unmatched to any gene: 7. The CDR3 loop is CASRHDRVEETQYF. The CDR3 nucleotides are TGTGCCAGCAGGCACGACAGGGTGGAAGAGACCCAGTACTTC.

This clonotype was seen many times. The chain carries TRBV5-1 and TRBJ2-7; D gene uncertain. Germline assignment: CDR1 SGHRS and CDR2 YFSETQ. The CDR3 sequence is 14 residues long. V lost 0 bases to trimming and J lost 2 bases, with 9 bases between them. The CDR3, as DNA: TGCGCCAGCAGCTTGGTGGTGGGTGCCTACGAGCAGTACTTC. Protein: CASSLVVGAYEQYF.

The chain combines TRBV14 with TRBJ1-1; no definite D call. Germline V lookup: CDR1 SGHDN, CDR2 FVKESK. V lost 0 bases and J 1 base, leaving 9 bases between the germline ends. This CDR3 region has 15 residues. The CDR3 loop is CASSQDTWRNTEAFF. The CDR3 DNA is TGTGCCAGCAGCCAAGATACTTGGAGGAACACTGAAGCTTTCTTT.

The chain couples TRBV7-9 to TRBJ1-1, with 7 bases fitting TRBD1. CDR1 is SEHNR, CDR2 FQNEAQ, per germline (reference sequence). The CDR3 loop spans 14 amino acids. J was trimmed by 6 bases and V by 6 bases; bases with no gene match: 10. CDR3 nucleotides: TGTGCCAGCAGGGGCCAGGGGGGCGTCGCTGAAGCTTTCTTT. It yields the protein CASRGQGGVAEAFF.